This is a list of T cell receptor beta chains from one sample in a study of shared clonotypes between healthy human individuals. Profiled with immunoSEQ multiplex PCR; TCRdb holds only in-frame clones, not every one. This sample carries approximately 440,000 clones, 60% to 80% of them seen once, and the ten largest clones take 9.5% to 15%. Sequencing was carried out using PBMCs. These receptors all come from a woman between 40 and 55 years old in good health. Some clones in this sample may be carry-over from other donors' samples. Both conserved end residues are part of each CDR3. The order of the fields is CDR3 protein, CDR3 DNA, V gene, clone size, D gene, J gene, CDR3 length. The D gene is left open where the match is weak. Clone size is stated in some rows and not others, as once, few, many or a class when expanded.

CDR3 protein: CASSDSASADTGELFF; CDR3 DNA: TGTGCCAGCAGTGACTCGGCTAGCGCAGACACCGGGGAGCTGTTTTTT; V gene: TRBV6-4; clone size: NA; D gene: NA; J gene: TRBJ2-2; CDR3 length: 16
CDR3 protein: CASSQEPRLNEQFF; CDR3 DNA: TGCGCCAGCAGCCAAGAACCCCGGCTCAATGAGCAGTTCTTC; V gene: TRBV4-1; clone size: few; D gene: NA; J gene: TRBJ2-1; CDR3 length: 14
CDR3 protein: CASRGGDSSYNSPLHF; CDR3 DNA: TGTGCCAGCAGAGGTGGGGACAGCTCCTATAATTCACCCCTCCACTTT; V gene: TRBV2; clone size: NA; D gene: TRBD1; J gene: TRBJ1-6; CDR3 length: 16
CDR3 protein: CASSSRVGNTEAFF; CDR3 DNA: TGTGCCAGCAGTTCAAGGGTGGGGAACACTGAAGCTTTCTTT; V gene: TRBV6-6; clone size: NA; D gene: NA; J gene: TRBJ1-1; CDR3 length: 14
CDR3 protein: CAWSRAGVYEQYF; CDR3 DNA: TGTGCCTGGAGTCGAGCGGGAGTCTACGAGCAGTACTTC; V gene: TRBV30; clone size: once; D gene: TRBD2; J gene: TRBJ2-7; CDR3 length: 13
CDR3 protein: CASSEKIDGSGEQYF; CDR3 DNA: TGTGCCAGCAGTGAAAAGATAGACGGGAGTGGCGAGCAGTACTTC; V gene: TRBV6-1; clone size: NA; D gene: NA; J gene: TRBJ2-7; CDR3 length: 15
CDR3 protein: CSVEAQGTGKQYF; CDR3 DNA: TGCAGCGTTGAAGCACAGGGTACCGGCAAGCAGTACTTC; V gene: TRBV29-1; clone size: NA; D gene: NA; J gene: TRBJ2-7; CDR3 length: 13
CDR3 protein: CAWSSGLAGLTGELFF; CDR3 DNA: TGTGCCTGGAGTAGCGGACTAGCGGGGCTAACCGGGGAGCTGTTTTTT; V gene: TRBV30; clone size: many; D gene: TRBD2; J gene: TRBJ2-2; CDR3 length: 16
CDR3 protein: CASSDRLAASYNEQFF; CDR3 DNA: TGTGCCAGCTCAGACAGACTAGCGGCCTCCTACAATGAGCAGTTCTTC; V gene: TRBV18; clone size: once; D gene: TRBD2; J gene: TRBJ2-1; CDR3 length: 16
CDR3 protein: CAWSLLLTSSETQYF; CDR3 DNA: TGTGCCTGGAGCCTCCTCCTGACTAGCAGTGAGACCCAGTACTTC; V gene: TRBV30; clone size: NA; D gene: TRBD2; J gene: TRBJ2-5; CDR3 length: 15
CDR3 protein: CATSMTGLGGYTF; CDR3 DNA: TGTGCCACCAGCATGACAGGCCTTGGGGGCTACACCTTC; V gene: TRBV15; clone size: NA; D gene: NA; J gene: TRBJ1-2; CDR3 length: 13
CDR3 protein: CASSLVRGSEQFF; CDR3 DNA: TGTGCCAGCAGCTTGGTCCGAGGGAGTGAGCAGTTCTTC; V gene: TRBV5-6; clone size: NA; D gene: NA; J gene: TRBJ2-1; CDR3 length: 13
CDR3 protein: CASRPLGAYEQYF; CDR3 DNA: TGTGCCAGCAGGCCCCTGGGCGCATACGAGCAGTACTTC; V gene: TRBV6-6; clone size: NA; D gene: NA; J gene: TRBJ2-7; CDR3 length: 13
CDR3 protein: CASSIGTRTDTEAFF; CDR3 DNA: TGTGCCAGTAGTATTGGGACGAGAACGGACACTGAAGCTTTCTTT; V gene: TRBV19; clone size: many; D gene: NA; J gene: TRBJ1-1; CDR3 length: 15
CDR3 protein: CASTPQGETQYF; CDR3 DNA: TGTGCCAGCACCCCCCAGGGGGAGACCCAGTACTTC; V gene: TRBV7-2; clone size: NA; D gene: NA; J gene: TRBJ2-5; CDR3 length: 12
CDR3 protein: CASSPRGSGIGYNEQFF; CDR3 DNA: TGCGCCAGCAGCCCCCGAGGTAGCGGGATCGGCTACAATGAGCAGTTCTTC; V gene: TRBV4-3; clone size: NA; D gene: TRBD2; J gene: TRBJ2-1; CDR3 length: 17
CDR3 protein: CASSQDGRGSYNEQFF; CDR3 DNA: TGTGCCAGCAGCCAAGATGGGAGGGGGTCCTACAATGAGCAGTTCTTC; V gene: TRBV4-2; clone size: NA; D gene: NA; J gene: TRBJ2-1; CDR3 length: 16
CDR3 protein: CATRTGGLSSYEQYF; CDR3 DNA: TGTGCCACCCGCACAGGGGGCCTATCATCCTACGAGCAGTACTTC; V gene: TRBV28; clone size: NA; D gene: TRBD1; J gene: TRBJ2-7; CDR3 length: 15
CDR3 protein: CAWSGPFGTGNYGYTF; CDR3 DNA: TGTGCCTGGAGTGGCCCCTTCGGGACAGGGAACTATGGCTACACCTTC; V gene: TRBV30; clone size: NA; D gene: TRBD1; J gene: TRBJ1-2; CDR3 length: 16
CDR3 protein: CASKGGQGNTEAFF; CDR3 DNA: TGCGCCAGCAAAGGGGGACAGGGGAACACTGAAGCTTTCTTT; V gene: TRBV5-1; clone size: NA; D gene: TRBD1; J gene: TRBJ1-1; CDR3 length: 14
CDR3 protein: CAAKTGAVNTEAFF; CDR3 DNA: TGTGCCGCCAAAACTGGGGCCGTGAACACTGAAGCTTTCTTT; V gene: TRBV7-9; clone size: NA; D gene: NA; J gene: TRBJ1-1; CDR3 length: 14